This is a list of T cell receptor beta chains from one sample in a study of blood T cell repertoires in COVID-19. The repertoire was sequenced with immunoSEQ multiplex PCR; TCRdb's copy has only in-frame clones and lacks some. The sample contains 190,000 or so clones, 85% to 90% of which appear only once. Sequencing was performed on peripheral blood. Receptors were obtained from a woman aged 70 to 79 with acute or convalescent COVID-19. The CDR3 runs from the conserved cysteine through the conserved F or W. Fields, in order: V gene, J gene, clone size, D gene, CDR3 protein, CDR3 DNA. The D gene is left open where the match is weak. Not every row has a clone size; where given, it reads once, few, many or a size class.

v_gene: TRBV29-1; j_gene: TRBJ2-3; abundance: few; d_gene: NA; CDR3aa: CSVAPAVAMADTQYF; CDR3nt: TGCAGCGTCGCTCCGGCAGTAGCAATGGCAGATACGCAGTATTTT
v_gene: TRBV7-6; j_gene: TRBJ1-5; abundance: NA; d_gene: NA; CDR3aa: CASSFSGQIHQPQHF; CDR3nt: TGTGCCAGCAGCTTTTCAGGTCAAATCCATCAGCCCCAGCATTTT
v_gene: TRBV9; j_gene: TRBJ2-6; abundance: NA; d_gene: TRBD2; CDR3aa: CASSVVPLAGGSSGANVLTF; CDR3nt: TGTGCCAGCAGCGTAGTCCCGCTAGCGGGAGGAAGCTCTGGGGCCAACGTCCTGACTTTC
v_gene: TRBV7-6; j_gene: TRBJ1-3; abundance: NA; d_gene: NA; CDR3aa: CASSSRLQVSGNTICF; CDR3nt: TGTGCCAGCAGCTCGAGATTACAGGTCTCTGGAAACACCATATGTTTT
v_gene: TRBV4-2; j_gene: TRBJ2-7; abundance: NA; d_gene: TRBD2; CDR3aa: CASSPLAGEQYF; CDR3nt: TGTGCCAGCAGCCCCTTAGCGGGAGAGCAGTACTTC
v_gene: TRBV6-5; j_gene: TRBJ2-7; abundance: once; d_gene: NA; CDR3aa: CASSYDSSSYEQYF; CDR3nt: TGTGCCAGCAGTTACGACAGCAGCTCCTACGAGCAGTACTTC
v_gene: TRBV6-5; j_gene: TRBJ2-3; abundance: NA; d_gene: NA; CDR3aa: CASRTASGTDTQYF; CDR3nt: TGTGCCAGTAGGACAGCCTCGGGCACAGATACGCAGTATTTT
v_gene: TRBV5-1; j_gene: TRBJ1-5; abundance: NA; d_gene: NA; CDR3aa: CASSPGPDGVQPQHF; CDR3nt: TGCGCCAGCAGCCCCGGGCCCGACGGGGTTCAGCCCCAGCATTTT
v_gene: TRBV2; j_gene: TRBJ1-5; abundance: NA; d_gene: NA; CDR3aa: CASSEQGGDQPQHF; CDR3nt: TGTGCCAGCAGTGAACAGGGAGGCGATCAGCCCCAGCATTTT
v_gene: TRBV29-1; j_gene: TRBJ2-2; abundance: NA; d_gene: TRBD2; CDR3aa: CSVGLGGTGELFF; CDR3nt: TGCAGCGTGGGACTAGGCGGCACCGGGGAGCTGTTTTTT
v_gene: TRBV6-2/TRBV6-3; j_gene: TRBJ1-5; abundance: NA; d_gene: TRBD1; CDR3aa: CASSDRGNQPQHF; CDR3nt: TGTGCCAGCAGTGACAGGGGCAATCAGCCCCAGCATTTT
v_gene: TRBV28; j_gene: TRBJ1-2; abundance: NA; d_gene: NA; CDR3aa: CASSGGGNEANYGYTF; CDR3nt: TGTGCCAGCAGTGGGGGGGGTAACGAAGCTAACTATGGCTACACCTTC
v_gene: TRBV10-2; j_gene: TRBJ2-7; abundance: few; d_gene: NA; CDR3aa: CASSVRRDYEQYF; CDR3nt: TGCGCCAGCAGTGTTCGCAGGGACTACGAGCAGTACTTC
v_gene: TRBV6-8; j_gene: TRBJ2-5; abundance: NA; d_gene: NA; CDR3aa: CASNYGLPETQYF; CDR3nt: TGTGCCAGCAACTATGGCCTCCCGGAGACCCAGTACTTC
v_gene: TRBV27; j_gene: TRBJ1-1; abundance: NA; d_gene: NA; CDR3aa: CASSPPTVKGEAFF; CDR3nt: TGTGCCAGCAGTCCCCCGACAGTGAAGGGTGAAGCTTTCTTT
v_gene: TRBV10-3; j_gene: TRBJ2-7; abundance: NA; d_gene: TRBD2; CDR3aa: CAIGGGNEQYF; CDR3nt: TGTGCCATCGGGGGGGGGAACGAGCAGTACTTC
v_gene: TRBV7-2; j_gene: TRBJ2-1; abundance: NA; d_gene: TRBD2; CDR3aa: CASSLAGPSGGQLFF; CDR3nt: TGTGCCAGCAGCTTAGCGGGCCCCTCGGGGGGTCAACTGTTCTTC
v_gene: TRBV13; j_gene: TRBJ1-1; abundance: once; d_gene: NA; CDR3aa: CASSWEPNTEAFF; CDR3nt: TGTGCCAGCAGCTGGGAGCCGAACACTGAAGCTTTCTTT
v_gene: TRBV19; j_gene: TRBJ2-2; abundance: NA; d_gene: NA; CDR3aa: CASTTVNTGELFF; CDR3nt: TGTGCCAGTACTACGGTTAACACCGGGGAGCTGTTTTTT
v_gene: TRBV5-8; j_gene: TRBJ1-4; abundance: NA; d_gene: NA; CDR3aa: CASRVLDEKLFF; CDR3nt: TGTGCCAGCAGGGTGTTAGATGAAAAACTGTTTTTT
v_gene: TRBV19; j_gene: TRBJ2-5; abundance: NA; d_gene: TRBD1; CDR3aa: CASSILGTGGAMPEKETQYF; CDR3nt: TGTGCCAGTAGTATATTAGGGACAGGGGGCGCAATGCCCGAGAAAGAGACCCAGTACTTC
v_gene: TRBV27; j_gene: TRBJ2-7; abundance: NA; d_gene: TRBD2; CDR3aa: CATGHQGGASGIYEQYF; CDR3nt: TGTGCCACCGGCCATCAAGGGGGAGCTAGCGGGATCTACGAGCAGTACTTC
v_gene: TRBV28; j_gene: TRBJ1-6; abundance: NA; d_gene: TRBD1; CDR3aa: CASSPGQGNSPLHF; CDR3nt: TGTGCCAGCAGTCCCGGACAGGGTAATTCACCCCTCCACTTT
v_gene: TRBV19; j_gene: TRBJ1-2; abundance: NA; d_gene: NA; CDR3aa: CASSGGQKNYGYTF; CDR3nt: TGTGCCAGTAGCGGAGGCCAGAAAAACTATGGCTACACCTTC
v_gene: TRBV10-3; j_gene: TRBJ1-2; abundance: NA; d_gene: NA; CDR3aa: CAISSGAGYGYTF; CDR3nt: TGTGCCATCAGCTCAGGCGCGGGCTATGGCTACACCTTC
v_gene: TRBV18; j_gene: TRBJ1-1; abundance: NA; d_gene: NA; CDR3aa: CASSPPMSTEAFF; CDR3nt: TGTGCCAGCTCACCACCCATGAGCACTGAAGCTTTCTTT
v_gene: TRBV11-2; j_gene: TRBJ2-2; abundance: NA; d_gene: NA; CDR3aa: CASSPGGGRGIGELFF; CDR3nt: TGTGCCAGCAGCCCAGGAGGGGGCAGGGGAATCGGGGAGCTGTTTTTT
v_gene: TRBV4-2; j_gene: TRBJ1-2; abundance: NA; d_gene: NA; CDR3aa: CASSQAIGQLKGYTF; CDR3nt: TGTGCCAGCAGCCAAGCTATTGGGCAGCTAAAAGGCTACACCTTC
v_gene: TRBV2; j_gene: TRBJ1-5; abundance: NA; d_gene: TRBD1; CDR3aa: CASRLYGSGGQNQPQHF; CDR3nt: TGTGCCAGCAGACTCTACGGGTCAGGGGGCCAAAATCAGCCCCAGCATTTT